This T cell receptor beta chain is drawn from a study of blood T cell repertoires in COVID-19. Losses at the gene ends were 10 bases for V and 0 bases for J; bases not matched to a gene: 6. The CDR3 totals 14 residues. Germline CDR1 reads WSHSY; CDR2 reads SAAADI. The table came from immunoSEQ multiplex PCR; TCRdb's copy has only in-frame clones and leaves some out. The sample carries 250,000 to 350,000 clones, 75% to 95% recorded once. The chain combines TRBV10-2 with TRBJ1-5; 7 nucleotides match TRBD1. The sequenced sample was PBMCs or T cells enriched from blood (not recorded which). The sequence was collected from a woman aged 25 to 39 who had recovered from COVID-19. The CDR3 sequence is CATTGVNSNQPQHF. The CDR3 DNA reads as TGCGCCACCACAGGGGTCAATAGCAATCAGCCCCAGCATTTT.